A single sample is the source of the 19 T cell receptor beta chains below, sequenced in a study of cytomegalovirus exposure and HLA in healthy donors. Only in-frame clones appear in the TCRdb table, and some are missing; sequencing was by immunoSEQ multiplex PCR. The sample has 65,000 to 85,000 clones; roughly 96% are singletons. Material: PBMCs. The receptor source for this set is a young woman in good health and CMV-seronegative.

The chain couples TRBV18 to TRBJ2-4; 12 nucleotides align to TRBD2. V lost 3 bases and J lost 0; bases outside the gene matches: 6. Germline loops: CDR1 KGHSH, CDR2 LQKENI. This CDR3 has 18 amino acids. The CDR3, as DNA: TGTGCCAGCTCACCCGGGGGACTAGCGGGTCTAGCCAAAAACATTCAGTACTTC. Translation gives CASSPGGLAGLAKNIQYF. Full variable domain (missing parts from reference TRBV18 and TRBJ2-4): NAGVMQNPRHLVRRRGQEARLRCSPMKGHSHVYWYRQLPEEGLKFMVYLQKENIIDESGMPKERFSAEFPKEGPSILRIQQVVRGDSAAYFCASSPGGLAGLAKNIQYFGAGTRLSVL.

The rearrangement links TRBV7-8 to TRBJ2-3, with TRBD2 as a possible D gene (6 bases). The V end lost 1 base, the J end lost 2 bases, and 13 bases lay between the germline ends. CDR1 is SGHVS and CDR2 is FQNEAQ in the germline V gene. This CDR3 is built from 16 residues. The CDR3 nucleotides are TGTGCCAGCAGCTTAGGCCCGGGGGTTCCCACAGATACGCAGTATTTT. It is translated as CASSLGPGVPTDTQYF.

This clone showed up just once. The V and J genes are TRBV4-3 and TRBJ2-7; a possible D gene is TRBD2 (7 bases). Trimming removed 4 bases from V and 3 bases from J, with 16 bases in between. Germline V CDR1 and CDR2: LGHNA, YSLEER. The CDR3 contains 15 residues. CDR3 nucleotides: TGCGCCAGCAGCCGACACAGGGAGGGAAACTACGAGCAGTACTTC. Translating gives CASSRHREGNYEQYF.

The chain uses TRBV19 and TRBJ2-2; D might be TRBD2 (7 bases). CDR3 length: 14 amino acids. Germline V CDR1 and CDR2: LNHDA, SQIVND (reference sequence). The V end lost 3 bases, the J end lost 4 bases, and 9 bases lay between the germline ends. The CDR3 sequence: CASSIAGATGELFF. DNA for the CDR3: TGTGCCAGTAGTATTGCGGGGGCCACCGGGGAGCTGTTTTTT.

The chain uses TRBV7-2 and TRBJ2-7; D is possibly TRBD1 (5 bases). The CDR3 is 13 residues long. Trimming took 3 bases from V and 5 from J, leaving 11 bases between them. CDR1 is SGHTA and CDR2 is FQGNSA in the germline V gene. The CDR3 coding sequence is TGTGCCAGCAGCTTTCGTCAGGGCCACGAGCAGTACTTC. Translation gives CASSFRQGHEQYF.

This clone came up once. The rearrangement links TRBV7-8 to TRBJ2-5, with D unresolved. This CDR3 is 14 amino acids long. V lost 4 bases to trimming and J lost 0 bases, with 9 bases between them. CDR1 and CDR2 (germline): SGHVS, FQNEAQ. The CDR3 loop is CASSSSLYQETQYF. CDR3 sequence (DNA): TGTGCCAGCAGCTCATCATTGTACCAAGAGACCCAGTACTTC.

J is TRBJ2-7 and V is TRBV10-3, with TRBD1 matching 12 bases. The CDR3 extends over 22 amino acids. Per germline, CDR1 ENHRY and CDR2 SYGVKD. Losses at the gene ends were 4 bases for V and 7 bases for J; bases not matched to a gene: 29. CDR3 sequence: CAISVYGTGGSLGRAGGQEQYF. In DNA form, the CDR3 reads TGTGCCATCAGTGTATACGGGACAGGGGGCTCCCTGGGTAGAGCGGGGGGGCAAGAGCAGTACTTC.

Written as DNA, the CDR3 is TGTGCCAGTTCCCCGGGACAGGGCCCTTACGAGCAGTACTTC. It yields the protein CASSPGQGPYEQYF. The V gene is TRBV19, the J gene TRBJ2-7; TRBD1 matches 9 bases. With V trimmed by 8 bases and J by 4 bases, 9 bases remained unmatched. The CDR3 spans 14 residues. CDR1 is LNHDA, CDR2 SQIVND, per germline (reference sequence).

J is TRBJ2-1 and V is TRBV6-5, with no clear D. The germline V gene encodes CDR1 MNHEY and CDR2 SVGAGI. This CDR3 comprises 14 residues. Deletions cut 6 bases from V and 4 bases from J, with 13 bases between. The CDR3 spells CASSYAAAYNEQFF. DNA of the CDR3: TGTGCCAGCAGCTACGCGGCTGCTTACAATGAGCAGTTCTTC.

In DNA, the CDR3 is TGTGCCAGCGGTCGGCCGTCGGGGAATTCACCCCTCCACTTT. It yields the protein CASGRPSGNSPLHF. V gene TRBV9 combines with J gene TRBJ1-6; D not resolved. Germline values: CDR1 SGDLS, CDR2 YYNGEE. The germline V and J ends were trimmed by 7 bases and 7 bases, with 15 bases remaining between them. This CDR3 contains 14 residues.

The sample holds one count of this clone. The genes are TRBV12-5 and TRBJ1-6; 8 bases are a match to TRBD1. This CDR3 is built from 17 residues. J lost 5 bases, V lost 0 bases, and 6 bases had no gene match. In germline, CDR1 is LGHNT, CDR2 FRNRAP. The CDR3 nucleotides read TGTGCTAGTGGTTTGGTACTTGGACAGGGCCATAATTCACCCCTCCACTTT. It translates to CASGLVLGQGHNSPLHF.

This chain uses TRBV11-3 with TRBJ2-1, with TRBD2 identical over 9 bases. Per the germline V gene, CDR1 is SGHNT and CDR2 is YENEEA. The CDR3 runs 15 residues. V shed 0 bases, J shed 4 bases, and the junction held 1 base outside the gene matches. This CDR3 is CASSLDAGGYNEQFF. The CDR3 nucleotides read TGTGCCAGCAGCTTAGACGCGGGGGGGTACAATGAGCAGTTCTTC.

The V and J genes are TRBV13 and TRBJ1-2, with D hard to call. This CDR3 has 13 residues. Germline CDR1 PRHDT, CDR2 FYEKMQ (reference sequence). The V and J ends lost 4 bases and 4 bases respectively, with 10 bases between them. The CDR3 sequence: CASSSSTGYGYTF. DNA of the CDR3: TGTGCCAGCAGCTCATCCACGGGCTATGGCTACACCTTC.

This chain connects TRBV12-5 to TRBJ1-1, with D perhaps matching TRBD1 (6 bases). The CDR3 length is 14 residues. Germline CDR1 and CDR2: LGHNT and FRNRAP. V was shortened by 4 bases and J by 8 bases, with 17 bases between the two germline ends. CDR3 DNA sequence: TGTGCTAGTGGTTCAAGTTACAGGGTTCTCGAAGCTTTCTTT. Translated, it gives CASGSSYRVLEAFF.

The chain couples TRBV28 to TRBJ1-4; D possibly corresponds to TRBD1 (5 bases). From germline, CDR1 is MDHEN and CDR2 SYDVKM. V was trimmed by 1 base and J by 5 bases, leaving 11 bases between them. The CDR3 has 15 residues. For the CDR3, the DNA is TGTGCCAGCAGTTTATCAGGACACACAAATGAAAAACTGTTTTTT. Translating gives CASSLSGHTNEKLFF. Together with reference TRBV28 and TRBJ1-4, the CDR3 gives the full variable domain: DVKVTQSSRYLVKRTGEKVFLECVQDMDHENMFWYRQDPGLGLRLIYFSYDVKMKEKGDIPEGYSVSREKKERFSLILESASTNQTSMYLCASSLSGHTNEKLFFGSGTQLSVL.

This chain links TRBV5-6 with TRBJ1-2, with a tentative D call TRBD1 (5 bases). V shed 0 bases and J shed 4 bases, with 10 bases lying between them. This CDR3 has 14 amino acids. Germline assignment: CDR1 SGHDT and CDR2 YYEEEE. The CDR3 protein is CASSLGEGSYGYTF. The CDR3, as DNA: TGTGCCAGCAGCTTGGGGGAGGGGAGCTATGGCTACACCTTC.

The J gene is TRBJ1-2, the V gene TRBV5-4; no definite D call. Germline assignment: CDR1 SGHNT and CDR2 YYREEE (reference sequence). CDR3 length equals 12 residues. Between the trimmed V and J ends, which lost 2 bases and 7 bases, there was a span of 9 bases. The CDR3 DNA reads TGTGCCAGCAGCTTCGAGTCGGGTGGCTACACCTTC. Its protein product is CASSFESGGYTF.

The chain is built from TRBV7-2 and TRBJ1-3, with 7 bases identical to TRBD1. The germline CDR1 and CDR2 sequences are SGHTA and FQGNSA. The CDR3 spans 17 residues. With 5 bases clipped from V and 0 bases from J, the junction kept 10 bases outside the gene matches. CDR3 in DNA: TGTGCCAGCAGCCGAACCCCGAGACAGGGCTCTGGAAACACCATATATTTT. Its protein is CASSRTPRQGSGNTIYF.

The V and J genes are TRBV11-2 and TRBJ2-1, with D perhaps TRBD2 (6 bases). V was pared by 6 bases and J by 13 bases, with 16 bases between. CDR1 is SGHAT, CDR2 FQNNGV, per germline. The CDR3 is 12 residues long. The CDR3 nucleotides are TGTGCCAGCAGTCATGTCCGGGACTCCCAGTTCTTC. Amino acid sequence: CASSHVRDSQFF.